Presented here are 6 T cell receptor beta chains from one specimen sequenced in a study of human T cells and chemical hapten exposure (dated by TCRdb to about 2021). The time point label on this specimen signifies: patch test 2, 6 weeks after DPC sensitization. The sample's treatment or condition label, decoded: therapeutic diphenylcyclopropenone sensitization with weekly scalp DPC. The library was produced with RACE. The sample was run on a NextSeq 500. The public reads were run again by TCRdb, first through fastp at Q25 and then through MiXCR, and only productive beta chains were kept. Rows with a matching CDR3 protein are joined into one entry that keeps the most common DNA and genes. The sample records 84,000 or so distinct CDR3 sequences, about 9.4% of which are singletons. Of the sample, 2.5% is held by the ten largest clones. The input for sequencing was whole blood, taken in connection with sensitization to the hapten diphenylcyclopropenone (DPC). The receptor source for this set is a woman aged 25 to 45 with alopecia areata. Some clones in this sample may be carry-over from other donors' samples.

This clonotype was recorded a few times. The chain uses TRBV9 and TRBJ2-3; D gene ambiguous. The germline CDR1 and CDR2 sequences are SGDLS and YYNGEE. Trimming took 2 bases from V and 0 from J, leaving 7 bases between them. The CDR3 is 14 residues long. The CDR3 reads CASSVAWSTDTQYF. CDR3 bases: TGTGCCAGCAGCGTGGCTTGGAGCACAGATACGCAGTATTTT.

This clonotype was detected a few times. CDR3 residues: CASSPTGFQETQYF. CDR3 coding DNA: TGTGCCAGCAGCCCGACAGGGTTTCAAGAGACCCAGTACTTC. The gene calls are TRBV7-3 and TRBJ2-5; 7 bases match TRBD1. Germline CDR1 is SGHTA and CDR2 is FQGTGA. The V segment lost 5 bases and the J segment 2 bases; nucleotides outside the gene matches: 5. The CDR3 totals 14 residues.

This clonotype occurred a few times. The chain is built from TRBV12-3 or TRBV12-4 and TRBJ1-6, with D maybe TRBD1 (5 bases). V lost 3 bases, J lost 9 bases, and 12 bases lay in between. This CDR3 region has 14 residues. CDR3 sequence (DNA): TGTGCCAGCAGTTTTCAGGGTTTGATTTCACCCCTCCACTTT. Protein: CASSFQGLISPLHF.

This clonotype was recorded a few times. The chain employs TRBV7-9 and TRBJ2-5; TRBD1 aligns across 8 bases. J lost 1 base, V lost 1 base, and 5 bases had no gene match. Germline CDR1 reads SEHNR; CDR2 reads FQNEAQ (reference sequence). The CDR3 totals 16 residues. CDR3: CASSLVPGQGQETQYF. CDR3 coding DNA: TGTGCCAGCAGCTTAGTCCCAGGACAGGGCCAAGAGACCCAGTACTTC. Together with reference TRBV7-9 and TRBJ2-5, the CDR3 gives the full variable domain: DTGVSQNPRHKITKRGQNVTFRCDPISEHNRLYWYRQTLGQGPEFLTYFQNEAQLEKSRLLSDRFSAERPKGSFSTLEIQRTEQGDSAMYLCASSLVPGQGQETQYFGPGTRLLVL.

This clonotype was seen many times. The V and J genes are TRBV7-3 and TRBJ2-1; TRBD2 matches 11 bases. The germline gives CDR1 SGHTA, CDR2 FQGTGA. This CDR3 has 13 residues. V gave up 9 bases and J gave up 6 bases; unmatched junction bases: 4. CDR3: CASSSGGINEQFF. CDR3 DNA: TGTGCCAGTTCTAGCGGGGGGATCAATGAGCAGTTCTTC.

V is TRBV7-7 and J is TRBJ2-5; 14 positions match TRBD2. The V segment lost 3 bases and the J segment 1 base; nucleotides outside the gene matches: 1. Germline V lookup: CDR1 SSHAT, CDR2 FNYEAQ (reference sequence). CDR3 length: 16 residues. The chain's CDR3 is CASSLGLAGAQETQYF. The CDR3 region has the DNA TGTGCCAGCAGCTTGGGACTAGCGGGGGCCCAAGAGACCCAGTACTTC.